This passage covers 19 T cell receptor beta chains from one sample sequenced in a study of shared clonotypes between healthy human individuals. The method was immunoSEQ multiplex PCR; TCRdb's version includes in-frame clones alone and lacks a portion of them. The table has about 2.3 million clones, around 90% seen once. The sequencing input was naive CD4+ T cells from PBMCs. As to subset: CD45RA+ positively selected. The receptors here all came from a man younger than 35 in good health. Some clones in this sample may be carry-over from other donors' samples.

This clone was found once. V is TRBV5-1 and J is TRBJ2-7; D not resolved. CDR3 length equals 13 residues. Germline CDR1 reads SGHRS; CDR2 reads YFSETQ. Trimming removed 6 bases from V and 1 base from J, with 11 bases in between. The CDR3: CASTNGLSYEQYF. DNA for the CDR3: TGCGCCAGCACGAACGGGCTATCCTACGAGCAGTACTTC. Supplemented by reference TRBV5-1 and TRBJ2-7, the full variable domain reads KAGVTQTPRYLIKTRGQQVTLSCSPISGHRSVSWYQQTPGQGLQFLFEYFSETQRNKGNFPGRFSGRQFSNSRSEMNVSTLELGDSALYLCASTNGLSYEQYFGPGTRLTVT.

The rearrangement links TRBV7-2 to TRBJ1-5; 10 bases line up with TRBD1. With V trimmed by 4 bases and J by 3 bases, 6 bases remained unmatched. Germline V lookup: CDR1 SGHTA, CDR2 FQGNSA. The CDR3 contains 16 residues. CDR3 protein: CASSSPGTGVNQPQHF. The CDR3 region has the DNA TGTGCCAGCAGCTCGCCCGGGACAGGGGTCAATCAGCCCCAGCATTTT. The full variable domain, rest sourced from reference TRBV7-2 and TRBJ1-5, is GAGVSQSPSNKVTEKGKDVELRCDPISGHTALYWYRQSLGQGLEFLIYFQGNSAPDKSGLPSDRFSAERTGGSVSTLTIQRTQQEDSAVYLCASSSPGTGVNQPQHFGDGTRLSIL.

A few counts support this clone. Here the CDR3 reads CASSYSGALGQPQHF. The CDR3 nucleotides read TGTGCCAGCAGTTACTCGGGGGCGCTCGGTCAGCCCCAGCATTTT. The genes are TRBV6-5 and TRBJ1-5, with D maybe TRBD1 (6 bases). CDR1 MNHEY and CDR2 SVGAGI come from the germline V gene. This CDR3 is built from 15 residues. V was cut by 0 bases and J by 6 bases, with 12 bases left in between.

The V call is TRBV25-1, the J call TRBJ1-1, with D possibly matching TRBD1 (5 bases). CDR1 is MGHDK and CDR2 is SYGVNS in the germline V gene. The CDR3 sequence is 15 residues long. The V gene lost 3 bases and the J gene lost 3 bases, with 14 bases spanning the gap. CDR3 bases: TGTGCCAGCAGTGAGTCCACCCCCAGGGACACTGAAGCTTTCTTT. This encodes CASSESTPRDTEAFF.

This chain links TRBV7-9 with TRBJ2-5, with D uncertain. The CDR3 is made up of 13 amino acids. Deletions cut 1 base from V and 2 bases from J, with 5 bases between. Germline V gene data show CDR1 as SEHNR and CDR2 as FQNEAQ (reference sequence). For the CDR3, the DNA is TGTGCCAGCAGCTTAGACGTGCAAGAGACCCAGTACTTC. It specifies CASSLDVQETQYF.

This clone has just a few counts. V and J are TRBV4-1 and TRBJ1-4; a weak D match, TRBD1 (6 bases). Trimming removed 7 bases at V and 9 bases at J, with 12 bases between. CDR3 size: 12 residues. The germline gives CDR1 MGHRA, CDR2 YSYEKL. The CDR3 nucleotides read TGCGCCAGCAAACTAACAGGGCAAAAACTGTTTTTT. The encoded protein is CASKLTGQKLFF.

Points on this clone: At one of its ends the junction is not consistent with the germline gene, which may arise from a read error. The V and J genes are TRBV6-6 and TRBJ2-3; D perhaps matches TRBD2 (5 bases). Germline-derived CDR1 and CDR2 are MNHNY and SVGAGI (reference sequence). The CDR3 runs 14 residues. In DNA form, the CDR3 reads TGTGCCATCAGTGAGTCGAGCGGCCAGGATACGCAGTATTTT. It codes for CAISESSGQDTQYF.

This rearrangement joins TRBV4-2 to TRBJ1-2, with D unresolved. Trimming pared 0 bases from V and 5 bases from J, leaving 19 bases between. The germline CDR1 and CDR2 sequences are LGHNA and YNFKEQ. The CDR3 totals 17 residues. The CDR3 DNA is TGTGCCAGCAGCCAAGAACAATTTCAGGCCCGGGGATATGGCTACACCTTC. Translation gives CASSQEQFQARGYGYTF.

V is TRBV28 and J is TRBJ2-2, with a possible D match to TRBD2 (7 bases). Germline-derived CDR1 and CDR2 are MDHEN and SYDVKM. The CDR3 has 18 residues. The V end lost 3 bases, the J end lost 1 base, and 18 bases lay between the germline ends. CDR3 loop: CASSFGRGLAVNTGELFF. As DNA, the CDR3 is TGTGCCAGCAGTTTTGGGCGGGGGCTAGCGGTGAACACCGGGGAGCTGTTTTTT.

The rearrangement joins TRBV25-1 to TRBJ1-2; D gene unclear. V gave up 2 bases and J gave up 8 bases, with 18 bases separating them. The CDR3 is made up of 15 amino acids. Germline V gene lookup returns CDR1 MGHDK and CDR2 SYGVNS. The CDR3 nucleotides are TGTGCCAGCAGTGAACCTCAAAGTGAGGTTGGGGGCTACACCTTC. This gives the protein CASSEPQSEVGGYTF.

The chain uses TRBV5-5 and TRBJ1-3; D remains ambiguous. Deletions cut 0 bases from V and 4 bases from J, with 14 bases between. Looked up from germline, CDR1 is SGHKS and CDR2 is YYEKEE (reference sequence). This CDR3 contains 16 residues. Here the CDR3 DNA reads TGTGCCAGCAGCTTGGAAAGAGGGCGGGTCGGAAACACCATATATTTT. Translating gives CASSLERGRVGNTIYF. Full variable domain (rest looked up from reference TRBV5-5 and TRBJ1-3): DAGVTQSPTHLIKTRGQQVTLRCSPISGHKSVSWYQQVLGQGPQFIFQYYEKEERGRGNFPDRFSARQFPNYSSELNVNALLLGDSALYLCASSLERGRVGNTIYFGEGSWLTVV.

As concerns this clone: Other DNA sequences of this sample code for an identical CDR3. The genes are TRBV28 and TRBJ2-7; D uncertain. The CDR3 length is 12 residues. Germline CDR1 is MDHEN and CDR2 is SYDVKM. V lost 2 bases to trimming and J lost 3 bases, with 5 bases between them. The CDR3 bases are TGTGCCAGCAGTTTACCGTACTACGAGCAGTACTTC. Residues: CASSLPYYEQYF.

The chain is built from TRBV6-5 and TRBJ2-7, with TRBD1 identical over 8 bases. The CDR3 length is 16 residues. Germline values: CDR1 MNHEY, CDR2 SVGAGI. The J segment lost 0 bases and the V segment lost 3 bases, leaving 7 bases of the junction unmatched. The CDR3, as DNA: TGTGCCAGCAGTTATCGCGAGACAGGGGCCTCCTACGAGCAGTACTTC. Residues: CASSYRETGASYEQYF.

The genes are TRBV5-1 and TRBJ2-1, with 8 bases that match TRBD2. The CDR3 extends over 13 amino acids. Germline V CDR1 and CDR2: SGHRS, YFSETQ. The trim removed 2 bases at V and 7 bases at J, leaving 2 bases unmatched. The CDR3 is CASSFAGGNEQFF. CDR3 coding DNA: TGCGCCAGCAGCTTTGCGGGAGGAAATGAGCAGTTCTTC.

CDR3 bases: TGTGCCAGCAGCTTAGGGTTGCGGCAGGGGGCAGGGGGCTACACCTTC. Amino acids: CASSLGLRQGAGGYTF. The chain has TRBV7-8 and TRBJ1-2; 8 nucleotides align to TRBD1. Looked up from germline, CDR1 is SGHVS and CDR2 is FQNEAQ. The length of the CDR3 is 16 residues. With V trimmed by 1 base and J by 8 bases, 12 bases remained unmatched.

This chain links TRBV6-1 with TRBJ2-7, with D maybe TRBD1 (6 bases). CDR3 length equals 14 residues. The germline CDR1 and CDR2 sequences are MNHNS and SASEGT. Trimming stripped 5 bases from V and 3 bases from J, with 14 bases between. The CDR3 region is CASSPRNRVYEQYF. As DNA, the CDR3 is TGTGCCAGCAGTCCGAGAAACAGGGTCTACGAGCAGTACTTC.

The chain carries TRBV10-3 and TRBJ1-4, with TRBD1 identical over 7 bases. The CDR3 consists of 14 residues. Germline CDR1 ENHRY, CDR2 SYGVKD. V trimming: 2 bases; J trimming: 6 bases; junction bases outside the gene matches: 3. CDR3 loop: CAISEEDRDEKLFF. CDR3 in DNA: TGTGCCATCAGTGAGGAAGACAGGGATGAAAAACTGTTTTTT.

The rearrangement links TRBV4-1 to TRBJ2-3, with TRBD1 matching over 8 bases. The CDR3 sequence is 15 residues long. Germline V CDR1 and CDR2: MGHRA, YSYEKL. Germline trimming cut 3 bases from V and 3 bases from J; bases unmatched to any gene: 5. The CDR3 nucleotides are TGCGCCAGCAGCCATCTCGGACAGGGTACAGATACGCAGTATTTT. This sequence encodes CASSHLGQGTDTQYF.

The V and J genes are TRBV19 and TRBJ1-5, with a weak D call TRBD1 (5 bases). This CDR3 is 20 amino acids long. Trimming pared 5 bases from V and 1 base from J, leaving 27 bases between. The germline V gene has CDR1 LNHDA and CDR2 SQIVND (reference sequence). CDR3 sequence reads: CASSHYPTLLKGRSNQPQHF. Written as DNA, the CDR3 is TGTGCCAGTAGTCACTACCCCACCCTCCTTAAGGGGAGGAGCAATCAGCCCCAGCATTTT.